This T cell receptor beta chain was captured in a study of T-cell memory formation after mild COVID-19. This CDR3 is built from 14 residues. Germline V lookup: CDR1 DFQATT, CDR2 SNEGSKA (reference sequence). V gave up 1 base and J gave up 0 bases, with 9 bases separating them. MiXCR was run by TCRdb on the 5' RACE reads, yielding one entry per CDR3 protein. The sample records about 150,000 distinct CDR3 sequences, roughly 24% being singletons. The chain couples TRBV20-1 to TRBJ1-1; D is unresolved. Input material: PBMCs or a T cell subset sorted from them (not recorded which). The receptor comes from an adult woman who had mild COVID-19 (a few samples of this study predate the infection). Cell type and time point are not known. CDR3 region: CSARAWTVNTEAFF. DNA for the CDR3: TGCAGTGCTAGAGCCTGGACGGTGAACACTGAAGCTTTCTTT.